This entry concerns a single T cell receptor (beta chain). Measured with immunoSEQ multiplex PCR; TCRdb has only the in-frame clones, and not every one. The table has over 150,000 clones, approximately 90% seen once. V dropped 7 bases and J dropped 5; count of bases not matched to a gene: 9. This CDR3 region has 15 residues. Per the germline V gene, CDR1 is LNHDA and CDR2 is SQIVND (reference sequence). These data belong to a study of T cell responses to AZD1222 COVID-19 vaccine. Study as a whole: Timing groups of about 4 and about 12 weeks for second doses were pooled.

This receptor was taken from an adult in good health. V is TRBV19 and J is TRBJ1-5; 9 nucleotides line up with TRBD1. Specimen: peripheral blood, collected on day 0 of AZD1222 vaccination. CDR3 amino acids: CASIQGQGRDQPQHF. The CDR3 bases are TGTGCCAGTATCCAAGGACAGGGGAGGGATCAGCCCCAGCATTTT. The full variable domain, rest sourced from reference TRBV19 and TRBJ1-5, is DGGITQSPKYLFRKEGQNVTLSCEQNLNHDAMYWYRQDPGQGLRLIYYSQIVNDFQKGDIAEGYSVSREKKESFPLTVTSAQKNPTAFYLCASIQGQGRDQPQHFGDGTRLSIL.